This T cell receptor beta chain came from a study of OX40 agonist ivuxolimab in advanced cancers. Study-wide points: Antigen targets of the expanded peripheral T cells went undetermined. Clonal expansion in partial responders at 0.1-3.0 mg/kg ranked among the lowest.

This CDR3 is 14 amino acids long. V shed 4 bases and J shed 1 base, with 10 bases lying between them. Germline V gene sequence: CDR1 ENHRY, CDR2 SYGVKD. Only a few counts were recorded for this clone. No antigen is known for it. The method was immunoSEQ multiplex PCR; TCRdb's version includes in-frame clones alone and lacks a portion of them. The sample shows around 80,000 clones, 80% to 90% of them seen only once. The sequencing here drew on CD4+ or CD8+ T cells sorted from blood, taken in a trial of the OX40 agonist ivuxolimab. The V call is TRBV10-3, the J call TRBJ1-2, with D possibly matching TRBD1 (6 bases). The clonotype comes from an adult with an advanced solid tumor such as melanoma, head and neck, liver or kidney cancer. DNA for the CDR3: TGTGCCATCAGTGCGTTCAGGGGTAACTATGGCTACACCTTC. Its translation: CAISAFRGNYGYTF.